This T cell receptor beta chain was observed in a study of T cells in tumors after PD-1 blockade (dated by TCRdb to the late 2010s). Turning to the overall study: Patients were excluded if they had prior checkpoint blockade, use of systemic immunosuppressants, or recent radiotherapy or other anti-cancer therapy within 4 weeks. A subset of patients also received ongoing daily vismodegib 150 mg during anti-PD-1 treatment. RECIST version 1.1 was the standard used to evaluate clinical response. Patients were treated with either pembrolizumab 200 mg every 3 weeks or cemiplimab 350 mg every 2 weeks. An average of approximately 120,000 TCR templates (range roughly 24,000-290,000) and roughly 37,000 unique clonotypes was obtained for peripheral blood samples. The study performed paired single-cell RNA and TCR sequencing on site-matched tumors from BCC or SCC patients before and after anti-PD-1 therapy. To compare blood and tumor clonotypes, bulk TCR sequencing was performed on nine to eleven peripheral blood samples from about five patients.

The sample's time point label is to be understood as: before anti-PD-1 therapy. Genomic DNA extracted from tumor biopsies or peripheral blood was used for bulk TCRbeta sequencing, with input ranging from roughly 616 ng to 6,500 ng. Every patient was a poor candidate for surgical resection and had histologically proven advanced or metastatic basal or squamous cell carcinoma. Of the 11 patients making up the basal cell carcinoma cohort, 8 underwent bulk tumor TCR sequencing. Regarding this clone: The target of this receptor is not known. Base qualities were left out, and no much larger clone turns up one base away.

From the cysteine through the phenylalanine, the CDR3 covers 11 amino acids. Only the CDR3 part of the read is kept: 33 bases, read in frame from the first base. CDR1 and CDR2 were assigned from the germline V gene (reference sequence) as LGHDT and YNNKEL. The V end loses 3 bases and the J end loses 9 bases, and a stretch of 8 bases separates them. Points the paper makes about the study in general: Roughly 41% of tumor TCR clonotypes were detected in blood, and some novel exhausted tumor clones were observed in pre-treatment blood, which was taken as suggesting peripheral recruitment. The source of novel T cell clones was not identified, and lymphoid organs or rare unexpanded clones within the tumor or the tumor periphery could be included among the possible sources.

The immunoSEQ platform was used for deep TCRbeta sequencing. Per the authors' processing: For further analysis, only productive rearrangements were exported out of the immunoSEQ Analyzer. Bulk TCRbeta clonotypes were assigned T cell phenotypes by matching to single-cell RNA+TCR-seq clones sharing the same TCRbeta sequence. Tumor enrichment of a clone was calculated by dividing the clone's tumor frequency by the clone's PBMC frequency, both taken from bulk TCR sequencing. GLIPH was used to sort TCRs into specificity groups, which are clusters of distinct TCRs that likely recognize common antigens through shared CDR3 motifs. TCRdb carries this immuneACCESS record with in-frame sequences only. Its versions omit some clonotypes, under half of them owing to an unresolved V gene in the studies checked, with the rest unexplained. V and J calls and clone size are those listed in that table; D and trimming were worked out from the DNA. The sample records around 45,000 clones, more than 70% of which are singletons. The ten largest account for over 15% of the sample.

This specimen was PBMCs, taken before anti-PD-1 treatment. The rearranged segments are TRBV3-1 (or the pseudogene TRBV3-2) and TRBJ1-1; the D gene is perhaps TRBD1, on 5 matching bases. The origin of this receptor is a human donor with basal cell carcinoma. The CDR3 loop reads CASSQGLQAFF. The DNA is TGTGCCAGCAGCCAGGGACTTCAAGCTTTCTTT.